This note documents a single T cell receptor beta chain sequence. The CDR3 covers 16 residues. Per the germline V gene, CDR1 is LNHNV and CDR2 is YYDKDF (reference sequence). V was trimmed by 0 bases and J by 3 bases, leaving 11 bases between them. This sample was included in a study of blood T cell repertoires in COVID-19. Some clones are missing from TCRdb's copy, which holds only in-frame ones; the method was immunoSEQ multiplex PCR. The sample records about 220,000 clones, 80% to 90% being singletons. Sequenced: PBMCs or T cells enriched from blood (not recorded which). The chain joins TRBV15 to TRBJ1-4; perhaps TRBD1 as D (5 bases). The TCR comes from a woman between 18 and 29 years old in a cohort exposed to, infected with or recovered from COVID-19 (not recorded which). CDR3 sequence reads: CATSRDGEGANEKLFF. The CDR3, as DNA: TGTGCCACCAGCAGAGATGGGGAAGGGGCTAATGAAAAACTGTTTTTT.